Following are 3 T cell receptor beta chains from one sample sequenced in a study of graft-versus-host responses after intestinal transplantation. Some clones are missing from TCRdb's copy, which holds only in-frame ones; the method was immunoSEQ multiplex PCR. The sample has about 99,000 clones, 80% to 95% seen once; the top ten hold under 1.5%. Their cognate antigens are unknown. Sequences were derived from unstimulated CD8+ T cells sorted from spleen or lymph node cells, sampled before intestinal transplant. These receptors originate from a human donor who received an intestinal transplant.

The J gene is TRBJ1-5, the V gene TRBV15; D is perhaps TRBD1 (5 bases). CDR1 and CDR2 from the germline V gene are LNHNV and YYDKDF (reference sequence). The CDR3 loop spans 16 amino acids. The V and J ends lost 8 bases and 0 bases respectively, with 17 bases between them. CDR3 nucleotides: TGTGCCACCCGCCGGGACGGTCCTCATAGCAATCAGCCCCAGCATTTT. Its translation: CATRRDGPHSNQPQHF.

The V gene is TRBV19, the J gene TRBJ1-1; D gene ambiguous. The germline CDR1 and CDR2 sequences are LNHDA and SQIVND (reference sequence). V was pared by 7 bases and J by 0 bases, with 15 bases between. The CDR3 is 15 residues long. The DNA of the CDR3 is TGTGCCAGTACCCCGGGCGAGACGGTGAACACTGAAGCTTTCTTT. Translated: CASTPGETVNTEAFF.

The chain carries TRBV13 and TRBJ1-2, with unresolved D. Trimming removed 11 bases from V and 3 bases from J, with 19 bases in between. Germline CDR1 is PRHDT and CDR2 is FYEKMQ (reference sequence). The CDR3 is 14 residues long. CDR3 loop: CASEKTGSYYGYTF. In nucleotides, the CDR3 is TGTGCCTCAGAGAAGACGGGGAGCTACTATGGCTACACCTTC.